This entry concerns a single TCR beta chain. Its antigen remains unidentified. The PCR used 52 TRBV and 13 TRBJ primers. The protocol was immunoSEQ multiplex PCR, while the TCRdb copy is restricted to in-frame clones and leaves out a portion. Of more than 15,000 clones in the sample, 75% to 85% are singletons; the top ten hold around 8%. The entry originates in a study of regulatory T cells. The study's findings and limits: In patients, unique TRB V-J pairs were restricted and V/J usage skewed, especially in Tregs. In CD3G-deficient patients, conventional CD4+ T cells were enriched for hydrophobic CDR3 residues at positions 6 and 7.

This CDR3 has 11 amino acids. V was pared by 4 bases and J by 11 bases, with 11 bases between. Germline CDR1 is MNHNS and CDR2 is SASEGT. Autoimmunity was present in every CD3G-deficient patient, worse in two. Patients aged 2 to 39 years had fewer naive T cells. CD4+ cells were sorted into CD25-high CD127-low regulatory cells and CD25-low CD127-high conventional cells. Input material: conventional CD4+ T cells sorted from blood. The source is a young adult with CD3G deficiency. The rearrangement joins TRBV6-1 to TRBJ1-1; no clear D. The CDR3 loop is CASSARPGAFF. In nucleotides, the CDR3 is TGTGCCAGCAGTGCGAGGCCCGGGGCTTTCTTT.